A single T cell receptor (beta chain) is shown here with its context. The record originates from a study of blood T cell repertoires in COVID-19. About the study: PBMCs, B-cell-depleted T cells, or T cells were the source of the cDNA or gDNA that made up the material.

In the source study's methods: From reference gene primer amplification, estimates of nucleated cell counts were derived. TCRdb keeps only in-frame clones here, not all; method: immunoSEQ multiplex PCR. That table furnishes V, J and clone size, whereas the DNA furnished D and trimming. The sample has about 180,000 clones; approximately 89% are singletons. This CDR3 contains 14 residues. The trim removed 6 bases at V and 2 bases at J, leaving 2 bases unmatched. Germline lookup yields CDR1 SEHNR and CDR2 FQNEAQ (reference sequence). The TCR originated in a woman aged 25 to 39 with acute or convalescent COVID-19. The chain carries TRBV7-9 and TRBJ2-3; TRBD2 matches at 10 bases. Sequencing was performed on peripheral blood. The DNA of the CDR3 is TGTGCCAGCAGAGCGGGAGGGACCACAGATACGCAGTATTTT. Its translation: CASRAGGTTDTQYF. Complete variable domain (other parts from reference TRBV7-9 and TRBJ2-3): DTGVSQNPRHKITKRGQNVTFRCDPISEHNRLYWYRQTLGQGPEFLTYFQNEAQLEKSRLLSDRFSAERPKGSFSTLEIQRTEQGDSAMYLCASRAGGTTDTQYFGPGTRLTVL.